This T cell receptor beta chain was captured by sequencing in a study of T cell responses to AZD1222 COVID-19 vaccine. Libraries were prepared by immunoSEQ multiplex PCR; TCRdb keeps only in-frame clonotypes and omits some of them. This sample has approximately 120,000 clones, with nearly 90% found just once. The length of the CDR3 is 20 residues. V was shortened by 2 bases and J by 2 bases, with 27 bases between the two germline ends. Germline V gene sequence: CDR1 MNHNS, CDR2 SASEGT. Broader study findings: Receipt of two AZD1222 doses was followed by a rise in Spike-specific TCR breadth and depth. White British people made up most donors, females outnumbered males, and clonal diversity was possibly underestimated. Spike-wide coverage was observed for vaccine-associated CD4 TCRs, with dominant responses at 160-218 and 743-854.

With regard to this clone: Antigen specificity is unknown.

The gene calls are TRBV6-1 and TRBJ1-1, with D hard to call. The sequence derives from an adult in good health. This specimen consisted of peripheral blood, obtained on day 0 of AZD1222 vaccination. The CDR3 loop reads CASSELPLHGVWAKNTEAFF. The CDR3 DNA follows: TGTGCCAGCAGTGAATTGCCCCTACACGGGGTCTGGGCTAAAAACACTGAAGCTTTCTTT.